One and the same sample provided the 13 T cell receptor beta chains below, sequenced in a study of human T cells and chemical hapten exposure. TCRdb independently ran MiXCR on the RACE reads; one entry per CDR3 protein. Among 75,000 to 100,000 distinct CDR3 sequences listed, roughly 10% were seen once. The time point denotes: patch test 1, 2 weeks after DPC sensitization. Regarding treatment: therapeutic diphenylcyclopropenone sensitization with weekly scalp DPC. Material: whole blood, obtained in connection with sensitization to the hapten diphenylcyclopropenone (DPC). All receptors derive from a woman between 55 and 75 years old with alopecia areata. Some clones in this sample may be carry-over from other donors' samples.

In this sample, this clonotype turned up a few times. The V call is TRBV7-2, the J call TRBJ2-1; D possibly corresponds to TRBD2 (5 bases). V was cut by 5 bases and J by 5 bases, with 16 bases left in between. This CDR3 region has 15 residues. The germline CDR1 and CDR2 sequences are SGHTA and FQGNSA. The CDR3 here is CASSQERTFDNEQFF. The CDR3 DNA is TGTGCCAGCAGCCAAGAGCGGACTTTCGACAATGAGCAGTTCTTC.

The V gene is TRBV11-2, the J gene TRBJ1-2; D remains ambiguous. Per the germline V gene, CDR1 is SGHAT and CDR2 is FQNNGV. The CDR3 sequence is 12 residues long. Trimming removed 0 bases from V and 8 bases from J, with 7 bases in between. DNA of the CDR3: TGTGCCAGCAGCTTAGAGGCAGCGGGCTACACCTTC. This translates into CASSLEAAGYTF.

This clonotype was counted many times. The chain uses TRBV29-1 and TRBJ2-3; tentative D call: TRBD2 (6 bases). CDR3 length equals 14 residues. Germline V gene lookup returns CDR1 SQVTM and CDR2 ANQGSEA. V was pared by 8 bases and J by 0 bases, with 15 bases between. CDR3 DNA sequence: TGCAGCTCACGCCTAGCGACTAGCACAGATACGCAGTATTTT. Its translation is CSSRLATSTDTQYF.

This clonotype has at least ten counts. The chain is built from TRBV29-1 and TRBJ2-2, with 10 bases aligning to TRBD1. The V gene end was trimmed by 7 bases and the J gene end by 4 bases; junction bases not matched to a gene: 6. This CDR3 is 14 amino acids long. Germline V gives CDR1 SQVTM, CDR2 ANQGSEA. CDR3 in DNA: TGCAGCGGGACGACAGGGGGCCTCACCGGGGAGCTGTTTTTT. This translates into CSGTTGGLTGELFF.

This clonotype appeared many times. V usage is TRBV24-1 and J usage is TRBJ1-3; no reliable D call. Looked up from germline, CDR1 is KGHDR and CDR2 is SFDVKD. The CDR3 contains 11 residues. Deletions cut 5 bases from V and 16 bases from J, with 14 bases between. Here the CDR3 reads CATSAVRLPYF. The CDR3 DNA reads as TGTGCCACCAGTGCGGTCAGGCTCCCCTATTTT.

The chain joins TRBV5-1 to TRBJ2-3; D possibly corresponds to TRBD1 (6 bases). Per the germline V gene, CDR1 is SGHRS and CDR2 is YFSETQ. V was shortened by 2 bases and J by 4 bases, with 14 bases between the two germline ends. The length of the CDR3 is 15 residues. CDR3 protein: CASSFQGLVADTQYF. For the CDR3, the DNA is TGCGCCAGCAGCTTTCAGGGGTTGGTCGCAGATACGCAGTATTTT.

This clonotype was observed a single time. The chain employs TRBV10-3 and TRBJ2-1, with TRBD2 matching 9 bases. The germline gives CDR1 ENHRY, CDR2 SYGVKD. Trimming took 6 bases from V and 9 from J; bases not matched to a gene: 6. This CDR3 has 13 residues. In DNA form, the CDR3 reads TGTGCCATCAGAGGTAGCGGGGGCGGTGAGCAGTTCTTC. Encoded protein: CAIRGSGGGEQFF.

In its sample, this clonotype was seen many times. The CDR3 loop reads CSVVGERGYTF. CDR3 in DNA: TGCAGCGTTGTAGGGGAACGTGGCTACACCTTC. The chain recombines TRBV29-1 with TRBJ1-2; D is perhaps TRBD1 (5 bases). The CDR3 is 11 amino acids. In germline, CDR1 is SQVTM, CDR2 ANQGSEA. Trimming stripped 4 bases from V and 7 bases from J, with 10 bases between.

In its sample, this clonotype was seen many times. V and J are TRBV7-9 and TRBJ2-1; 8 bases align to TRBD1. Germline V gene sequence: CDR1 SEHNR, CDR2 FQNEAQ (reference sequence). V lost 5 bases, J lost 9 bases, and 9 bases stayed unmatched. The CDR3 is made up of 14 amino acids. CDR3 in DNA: TGTGCCAGCAGCCCAGGACAGGGAATAGGTGAGCAGTTCTTC. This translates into CASSPGQGIGEQFF.

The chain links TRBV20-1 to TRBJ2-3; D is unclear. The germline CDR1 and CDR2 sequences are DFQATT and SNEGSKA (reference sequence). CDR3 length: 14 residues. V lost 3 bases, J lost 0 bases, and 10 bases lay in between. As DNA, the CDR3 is TGCAGTGCTAGTTTCCCCGTTAGCACAGATACGCAGTATTTT. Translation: CSASFPVSTDTQYF.

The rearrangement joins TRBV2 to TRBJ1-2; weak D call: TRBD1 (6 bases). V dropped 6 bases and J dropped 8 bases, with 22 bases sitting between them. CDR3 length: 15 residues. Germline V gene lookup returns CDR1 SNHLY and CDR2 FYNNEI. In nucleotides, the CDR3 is TGTGCCAGCAGCCAAATACAGGGTTCGGTGGAAGGCTACACCTTC. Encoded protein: CASSQIQGSVEGYTF.

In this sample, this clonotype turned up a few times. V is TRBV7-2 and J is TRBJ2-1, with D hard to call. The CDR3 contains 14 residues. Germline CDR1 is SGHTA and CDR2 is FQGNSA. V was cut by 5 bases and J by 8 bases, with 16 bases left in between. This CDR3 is CASSRIPPGHEQFF. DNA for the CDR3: TGTGCCAGCAGCCGAATTCCACCTGGCCATGAGCAGTTCTTC.

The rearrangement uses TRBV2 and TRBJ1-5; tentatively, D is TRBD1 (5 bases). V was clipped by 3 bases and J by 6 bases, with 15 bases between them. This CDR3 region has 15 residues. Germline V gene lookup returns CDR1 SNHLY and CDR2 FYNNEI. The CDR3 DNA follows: TGTGCCAGCAGTGACGGGGGAGCTGGAGTTCAGCCCCAGCATTTT. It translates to CASSDGGAGVQPQHF.